This T cell receptor (beta chain) originates from a study of T cell repertoires in cytomegalovirus infection. Background on the study: Signatures in public TCR beta sequences pointed to both CMV infection and matching HLA type.

Study results and limitations: CMV carriers having the relevant HLA were flagged by cumulative public TCR beta family frequency. CMV-specific TCR beta clonotypes restricted by HLA-C were the ones dominating the ex vivo response.

Many counts were recorded for this clonotype. What it binds is unknown. TCRdb re-called the reads through MiXCR, storing one row per CDR3 protein. Of around 350,000 distinct CDR3 sequences in the sample, roughly 18% are singletons; the top ten hold around 9.3%. The CDR3 has 16 residues. V was shortened by 8 bases and J by 2 bases, with 23 bases between the two germline ends. Per the germline V gene, CDR1 is SGHNT and CDR2 is YYREEE (reference sequence). The source of this sequence is a human donor in good health (CMV status not recorded). Some clones in this sample may be carry-over from other donors' samples. The chain combines TRBV5-4 with TRBJ2-7; D perhaps matches TRBD1 (8 bases). The sample consisted of PBMCs. The CDR3 DNA is TGTGCCAGTACGCCGGGGGGAAGGGACAGGACCTACGAGCAGTACTTC. The encoded protein is CASTPGGRDRTYEQYF.